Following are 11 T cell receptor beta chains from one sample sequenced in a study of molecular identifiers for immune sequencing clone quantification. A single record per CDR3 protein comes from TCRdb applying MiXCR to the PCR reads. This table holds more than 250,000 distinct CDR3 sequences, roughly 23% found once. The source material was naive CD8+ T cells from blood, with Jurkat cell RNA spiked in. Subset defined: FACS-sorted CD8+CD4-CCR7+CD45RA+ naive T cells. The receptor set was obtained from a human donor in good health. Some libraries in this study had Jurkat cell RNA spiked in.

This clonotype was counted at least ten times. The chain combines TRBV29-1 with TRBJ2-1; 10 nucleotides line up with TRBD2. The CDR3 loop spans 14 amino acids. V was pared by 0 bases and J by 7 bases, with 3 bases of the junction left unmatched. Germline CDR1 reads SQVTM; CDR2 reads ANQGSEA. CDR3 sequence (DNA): TGCAGCGTTGAAGAGGGACTAGCGCGGAATGAGCAGTTCTTC. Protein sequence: CSVEEGLARNEQFF.

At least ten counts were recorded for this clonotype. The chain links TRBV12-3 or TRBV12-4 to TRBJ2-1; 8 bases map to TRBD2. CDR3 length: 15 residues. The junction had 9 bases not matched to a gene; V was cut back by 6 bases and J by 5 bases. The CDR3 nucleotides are TGTGCCAGCAGACAGAGCGGGAGAGTTCACAATGAGCAGTTCTTC. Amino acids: CASRQSGRVHNEQFF.

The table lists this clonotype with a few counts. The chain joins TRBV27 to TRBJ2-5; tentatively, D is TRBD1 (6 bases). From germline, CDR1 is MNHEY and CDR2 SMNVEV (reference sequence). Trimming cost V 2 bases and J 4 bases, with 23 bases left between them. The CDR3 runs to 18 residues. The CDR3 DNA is TGTGCCAGCAGTTTAAGGAACCCACGACAGGAGATAGGAGAGACCCAGTACTTC. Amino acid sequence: CASSLRNPRQEIGETQYF.

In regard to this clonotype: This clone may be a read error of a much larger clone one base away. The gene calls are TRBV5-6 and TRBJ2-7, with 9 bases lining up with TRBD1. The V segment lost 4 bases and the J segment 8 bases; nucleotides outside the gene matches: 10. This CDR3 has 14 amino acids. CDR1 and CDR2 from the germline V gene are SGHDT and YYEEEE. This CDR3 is CASSIWTGEDKQYF. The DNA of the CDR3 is TGTGCCAGCAGCATATGGACAGGGGAAGACAAGCAGTACTTC. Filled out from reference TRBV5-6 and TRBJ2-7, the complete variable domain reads DAGVTQSPTHLIKTRGQQVTLRCSPKSGHDTVSWYQQALGQGPQFIFQYYEEEERQRGNFPDRFSGHQFPNYSSELNVNALLLGDSALYLCASSIWTGEDKQYFGPGTRLTVT.

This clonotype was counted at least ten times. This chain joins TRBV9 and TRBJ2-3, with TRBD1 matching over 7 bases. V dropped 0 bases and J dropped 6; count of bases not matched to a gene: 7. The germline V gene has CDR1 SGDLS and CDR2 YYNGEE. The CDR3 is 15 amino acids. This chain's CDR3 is CASSVGRRGLDTQYF. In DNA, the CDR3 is TGTGCCAGCAGCGTAGGGAGAAGGGGGCTCGATACGCAGTATTTT.

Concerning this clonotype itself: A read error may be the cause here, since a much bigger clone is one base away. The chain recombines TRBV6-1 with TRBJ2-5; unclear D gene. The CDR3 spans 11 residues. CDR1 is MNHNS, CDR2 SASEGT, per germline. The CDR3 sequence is CASSEDWTQCF. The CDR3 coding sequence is TGTGCCAGCAGTGAAGATTGGACCCAGTGCTTC.

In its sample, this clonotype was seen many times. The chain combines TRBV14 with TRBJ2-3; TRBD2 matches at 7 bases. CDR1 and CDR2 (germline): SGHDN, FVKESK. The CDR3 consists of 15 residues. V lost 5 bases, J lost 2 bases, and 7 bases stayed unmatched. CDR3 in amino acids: CASSIGTTNTDTQYF. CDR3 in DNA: TGTGCCAGCAGCATCGGGACTACCAACACAGATACGCAGTATTTT.

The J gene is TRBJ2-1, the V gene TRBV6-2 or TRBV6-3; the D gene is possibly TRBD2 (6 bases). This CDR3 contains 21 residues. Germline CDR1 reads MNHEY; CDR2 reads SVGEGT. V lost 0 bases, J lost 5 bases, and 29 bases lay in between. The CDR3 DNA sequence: TGTGCCAGCAGTTACTCGAGAGGGGTGGTTGTTGGCGGGAACCAAAACAATGAGCAGTTCTTC. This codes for CASSYSRGVVVGGNQNNEQFF.

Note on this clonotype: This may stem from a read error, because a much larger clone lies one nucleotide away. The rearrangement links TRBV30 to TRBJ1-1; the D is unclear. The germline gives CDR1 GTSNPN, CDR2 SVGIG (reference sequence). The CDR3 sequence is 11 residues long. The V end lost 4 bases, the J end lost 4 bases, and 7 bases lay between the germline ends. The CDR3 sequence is CAWNPSTEAFF. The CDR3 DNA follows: TGTGCCTGGAACCCGAGCACTGAAGCTTTCTTT.

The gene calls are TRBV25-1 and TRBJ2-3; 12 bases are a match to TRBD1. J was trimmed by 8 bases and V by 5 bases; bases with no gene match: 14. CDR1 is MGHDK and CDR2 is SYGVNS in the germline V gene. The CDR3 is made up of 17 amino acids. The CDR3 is CASSPWDRGLLVVTQYF. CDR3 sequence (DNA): TGTGCCAGCAGTCCCTGGGACAGGGGGCTCTTAGTGGTTACGCAGTATTTT.

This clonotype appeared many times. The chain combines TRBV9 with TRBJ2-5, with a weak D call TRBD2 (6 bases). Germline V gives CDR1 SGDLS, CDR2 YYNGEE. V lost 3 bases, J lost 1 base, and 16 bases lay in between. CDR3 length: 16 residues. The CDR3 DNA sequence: TGTGCCAGCAGCGGAAGCGTCGCGGGACCCCAAGAGACCCAGTACTTC. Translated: CASSGSVAGPQETQYF. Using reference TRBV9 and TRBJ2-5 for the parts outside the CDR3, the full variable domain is DSGVTQTPKHLITATGQRVTLRCSPRSGDLSVYWYQQSLDQGLQFLIQYYNGEERAKGNILERFSAQQFPDLHSELNLSSLELGDSALYFCASSGSVAGPQETQYFGPGTRLLVL.